One sample yielded the 15 T cell receptor beta chains listed below, sequenced in a study of T cells after yellow fever vaccination. TCRdb passed the 5' RACE reads through MiXCR, listing each CDR3 protein once. The data hold some 320,000 distinct CDR3 sequences, with 8% to 10% observed a single time. Sequencing was performed on PBMCs, taken on the day of the first yellow fever vaccination. The receptors come from a man aged 18 to 29 who received the YFV17D yellow fever vaccine.

V and J are TRBV14 and TRBJ1-6; no firm D call. The V gene's germline CDR1 is SGHDN and CDR2 FVKESK. CDR3 size: 17 residues. Trimming pared 6 bases from V and 9 bases from J, leaving 24 bases between. CDR3 sequence reads: CASRPTYSGRLGSPLHF. CDR3 DNA sequence: TGTGCCAGCAGACCAACGTACTCAGGACGCTTAGGTTCACCCCTCCACTTT. Together with reference TRBV14 and TRBJ1-6, the CDR3 gives the full variable domain: EAGVTQFPSHSVIEKGQTVTLRCDPISGHDNLYWYRRVMGKEIKFLLHFVKESKQDESGMPNNRFLAERTGGTYSTLKVQPAELEDSGVYFCASRPTYSGRLGSPLHFGNGTRLTVT.

V is TRBV20-1 and J is TRBJ2-1; 13 bases are shared with TRBD2. In germline, CDR1 is DFQATT, CDR2 SNEGSKA (reference sequence). V was pared by 6 bases and J by 10 bases, with 9 bases of the junction left unmatched. The CDR3 covers 14 residues. CDR3 DNA sequence: TGCAGTGCGGGACGCGGACTAGCGGGGGTCGAGCAGTTCTTC. Translation gives CSAGRGLAGVEQFF.

This clonotype was counted at least ten times. The chain has TRBV12-3 or TRBV12-4 and TRBJ2-3; 10 bases align to TRBD1. The CDR3 loop spans 17 amino acids. Germline trimming cut 4 bases from V and 1 base from J; bases unmatched to any gene: 8. This chain's CDR3 is CASSSSTGGEGTDTQYF. The CDR3 DNA reads as TGTGCCAGCAGTTCCTCGACAGGGGGCGAGGGCACAGATACGCAGTATTTT.

This clonotype was recorded many times. The rearrangement joins TRBV29-1 to TRBJ1-1; D might be TRBD1 (5 bases). V was pared by 8 bases and J by 11 bases, with 15 bases between. CDR3 length equals 10 residues. Looked up from germline, CDR1 is SQVTM and CDR2 is ANQGSEA. Here the CDR3 reads CSPLGTAAFF. The CDR3 nucleotides read TGCAGCCCCCTGGGGACGGCCGCTTTCTTT.

This clonotype was counted many times. The chain is built from TRBV12-3 or TRBV12-4 and TRBJ2-7, with D unclear. This CDR3 spans 13 amino acids. With 5 bases removed from V and 4 bases from J, the gap between germline ends came to 12 bases. This CDR3 is CASSPGRPYEQYF. The CDR3 nucleotides read TGTGCCAGCAGTCCTGGACGGCCTTACGAGCAGTACTTC.

The rearrangement joins TRBV10-3 to TRBJ2-7, with TRBD1 identical over 7 bases. CDR1 is ENHRY and CDR2 is SYGVKD in the germline V gene. The CDR3 is 13 residues long. V lost 3 bases and J lost 2; bases outside the gene matches: 1. The CDR3 DNA reads as TGTGCCATCAGTGACGGGACAGCCTACGAGCAGTACTTC. Translated: CAISDGTAYEQYF.

The genes are TRBV7-6 and TRBJ2-1; D gene uncertain. This CDR3 is built from 15 residues. CDR1 SGHVS and CDR2 FNYEAQ come from the germline V gene. V was clipped by 5 bases and J by 6 bases, with 17 bases between them. The CDR3 sequence: CASSIRDAAPNEQFF. The CDR3 region has the DNA TGTGCCAGCAGCATCCGCGACGCAGCCCCCAATGAGCAGTTCTTC.

The J gene is TRBJ1-5, the V gene TRBV5-5, with D unclear. V shed 4 bases and J shed 6 bases, with 8 bases lying between them. Germline CDR1 and CDR2: SGHKS and YYEKEE (reference sequence). The CDR3 covers 12 residues. The CDR3, as DNA: TGTGCCAGCAGCCAGGAGTTTCAGCCCCAGCATTTT. Its protein is CASSQEFQPQHF.

The gene calls are TRBV7-2 and TRBJ1-5, with D possibly TRBD1 on 6 matching bases. Trimming removed 5 bases from V and 5 bases from J, with 16 bases in between. This CDR3 spans 15 amino acids. Germline loops: CDR1 SGHTA, CDR2 FQGNSA. In nucleotides, the CDR3 is TGTGCCAGCAGCATTAGCCCGGACAGCCATCAGCCCCAGCATTTT. Translated, it gives CASSISPDSHQPQHF.

The V call is TRBV3-1, the J call TRBJ2-3, with TRBD1 identical over 8 bases. Germline V gene lookup returns CDR1 LGHDT and CDR2 YNNKEL (reference sequence). The V gene end was trimmed by 3 bases and the J gene end by 1 base; junction bases not matched to a gene: 15. The CDR3 is made up of 19 amino acids. The CDR3 sequence is CASSHEGQGPGLGTDTQYF. The CDR3 DNA sequence: TGTGCCAGCAGCCACGAAGGACAGGGTCCCGGGTTAGGCACAGATACGCAGTATTTT.

This clonotype was found a few times. The chain recombines TRBV5-1 with TRBJ2-7, with TRBD2 identical over 12 bases. Germline CDR1 is SGHRS and CDR2 is YFSETQ. With 9 bases clipped from V and 0 bases from J, the junction kept 13 bases outside the gene matches. The CDR3 spans 17 residues. The CDR3 here is CATITSGGPRSSYEQYV. The DNA of the CDR3 is TGCGCCACCATCACTAGCGGGGGGCCCCGAAGCTCCTACGAGCAGTACGTC.

This clonotype occurred a few times. This chain uses TRBV7-8 with TRBJ2-1, with 13 bases identical to TRBD2. The V gene's germline CDR1 is SGHVS and CDR2 FQNEAQ. The CDR3 is made up of 18 amino acids. The V and J ends lost 3 bases and 6 bases, in that order; junction bases with no gene match: 11. In nucleotides, the CDR3 is TGTGCCAGCAGCTTCACTAGCGGGGGGGCCTTTTATACCAATGAGCAGTTCTTC. It specifies CASSFTSGGAFYTNEQFF.

This clonotype has a handful of counts. The chain is built from TRBV6-5 and TRBJ1-5; 7 nucleotides align to TRBD1. V gave up 6 bases and J gave up 1 base; unmatched junction bases: 6. From germline, CDR1 is MNHEY and CDR2 SVGAGI. The CDR3 spans 15 residues. CDR3 sequence: CASSYNRGSNQPQHF. The CDR3 coding sequence is TGTGCCAGCAGCTATAACAGGGGAAGCAATCAGCCCCAGCATTTT.

For this clonotype: At one end the junction does not follow the germline gene, possibly because of a read error. The J gene is TRBJ2-1, the V gene TRBV20-1; D is ambiguous. This CDR3 contains 17 residues. Looked up from germline, CDR1 is DFQATT and CDR2 is SNEGSKA (reference sequence). The CDR3 coding sequence is TGCAGTGCTAGACCAACCCTGCTACTGAGCTCCTACAATGAGCTGTTCTTC. This encodes CSARPTLLLSSYNELFF.

The chain recombines TRBV29-1 with TRBJ1-5, with D uncertain. The CDR3 has 12 amino acids. Germline assignment: CDR1 SQVTM and CDR2 ANQGSEA. Trimming removed 7 bases from V and 9 bases from J, with 16 bases in between. The CDR3 DNA sequence: TGCAGCGCCAGGACGGCCGAAGGGCCCCAGCATTTT. This gives the protein CSARTAEGPQHF.